This T cell receptor (beta chain) appears in the sequencing data of a study of shared clonotypes between healthy human individuals. Study conclusions and caveats: Generally, estimated richness proved larger in naive subsets than it did in memory subsets.

A remark on this clone: Its specificity is unknown.

For sorted subsets, 150 to 200 ng DNA per replicate equaled approximately 30,000 T cell genomes. This table comes from immunoSEQ multiplex PCR, and its TCRdb copy is limited to in-frame clones, with some not included. The data show millions of clones, with 95% seen just once and 0.1% to 0.15% held by the top ten. V was clipped by 4 bases and J by 7 bases, with 10 bases between them. Germline CDR1 and CDR2: MNHEY and SVGAGI. This CDR3 is 12 amino acids long. Sequenced: naive CD4+ T cells sorted from blood. The subset is: CD45RA+ positively selected. The chain has TRBV6-5 and TRBJ1-2; D uncertain. The source of this sequence is a man aged 18-30 years in good health. The CDR3 region is CASSSGPGGYTF. The CDR3, as DNA: TGTGCCAGCAGTTCCGGTCCCGGTGGCTACACCTTC.